These 7 T cell receptor beta chains were sequenced from one sample in a study of CD4 T cell repertoires in COVID-19. Sequencing was performed with immunoSEQ multiplex PCR; in TCRdb, only in-frame clones are kept and a portion is missing. Counted here are about 75,000 clones, about 83% occurring once; the ten biggest clones make up 0.45% to 0.6%. Sequencing used CD4+ T cells from peripheral blood, obtained after recovery from COVID-19. The receptor set was obtained from a human donor who had COVID-19.

This clone showed up just a few times. The chain has TRBV5-8 and TRBJ2-1, with 13 positions matching TRBD2. The CDR3 extends over 15 amino acids. Germline-derived CDR1 and CDR2 are SGHTS and YDEGEE. The junction had 4 bases not matched to a gene; V was cut back by 3 bases and J by 7 bases. The CDR3 sequence is CASSSGTSGTNEQFF. The CDR3 DNA reads as TGTGCCAGCAGCTCCGGGACTAGCGGGACTAATGAGCAGTTCTTC.

This rearrangement joins TRBV5-8 to TRBJ1-5; TRBD1 agrees at 9 bases. Germline CDR1 is SGHTS and CDR2 is YDEGEE. V shed 2 bases and J 6 bases; nucleotides not matched to a gene: 18. This CDR3 is 19 amino acids long. CDR3 in amino acids: CASSFLRQGGDSVVQPQHF. The CDR3 coding sequence is TGTGCCAGCAGCTTCCTGCGACAGGGGGGGGATTCGGTGGTTCAGCCCCAGCATTTT.

The chain has TRBV9 and TRBJ2-1, with 9 bases aligning to TRBD1. The V gene's germline CDR1 is SGDLS and CDR2 YYNGEE. V shed 2 bases, J shed 0 bases, and the junction held 18 bases outside the gene matches. The CDR3 is 21 amino acids. This chain's CDR3 is CASSVALGTGLDLSSYNEQFF. The CDR3 region has the DNA TGTGCCAGCAGCGTTGCCCTGGGGACAGGGCTCGATCTAAGCTCCTACAATGAGCAGTTCTTC.

The chain joins TRBV2 to TRBJ2-2; D perhaps matches TRBD1 (5 bases). Germline CDR1 and CDR2: SNHLY and FYNNEI. Trimming stripped 4 bases from V and 3 bases from J, with 12 bases between. This CDR3 has 15 amino acids. The CDR3 loop is CASSADRLHTGELFF. CDR3 bases: TGTGCCAGCAGTGCTGACAGATTACACACCGGGGAGCTGTTTTTT. Looking up the rest from reference TRBV2 and TRBJ2-2 gives the full variable domain: EPEVTQTPSHQVTQMGQEVILRCVPISNHLYFYWYRQILGQKVEFLVSFYNNEISEKSEIFDDQFSVERPDGSNFTLKIRSTKLEDSAMYFCASSADRLHTGELFFGEGSRLTVL.

The chain combines TRBV5-4 with TRBJ2-3, with TRBD2 matching over 7 bases. V shed 4 bases, J shed 4 bases, and the junction held 12 bases outside the gene matches. Germline loops: CDR1 SGHNT, CDR2 YYREEE (reference sequence). This CDR3 is built from 16 residues. CDR3 nucleotide sequence: TGTGCCAGCAGCCTTGGGTGGGGGAGGGCCCCAGATACGCAGTATTTT. This codes for CASSLGWGRAPDTQYF.

The chain has TRBV2 and TRBJ1-4; 7 positions agree with TRBD1. This CDR3 is built from 17 residues. The germline V gene has CDR1 SNHLY and CDR2 FYNNEI. The V segment lost 5 bases and the J segment 7 bases; nucleotides outside the gene matches: 16. CDR3 in DNA: TGTGCCAGCAGTCAATATCAGGGGGGGAGACCCGCTGAAAAACTGTTTTTT. Residues: CASSQYQGGRPAEKLFF.

This clone was observed a handful of times. The chain is built from TRBV10-3 and TRBJ2-3; 9 bases agree with TRBD1. Per germline, CDR1 ENHRY and CDR2 SYGVKD. The length of the CDR3 is 14 residues. With 4 bases clipped from V and 4 bases from J, the junction kept 3 bases outside the gene matches. CDR3 region: CAISGQGGADTQYF. The CDR3 DNA is TGTGCCATCAGTGGACAGGGGGGAGCAGATACGCAGTATTTT.